These 32 T cell receptor beta chains originate from one sample sequenced in a study of vaccination and CD4 T cells after COVID-19. The treatment is: approximately 9-day PBMC culture with coronavirus spike peptide pools or control peptides (ViraFEST assay). No cognate antigen is known for these TCRs. An Oncomine TCR Beta short-read assay was used to sequence the DNA from cultured CD4+ T cells. TCRdb reprocessed the PCR reads with MiXCR, giving one entry per CDR3 protein. The sample has around 18,000 distinct CDR3 sequences; roughly 36% are singletons. The source material was CD4+ T cells from blood, cultured in vitro, sampled before SARS-CoV-2 vaccination. The source of these receptors is a human donor who received a COVID-19 vaccine.

This chain connects TRBV10-3 to TRBJ1-2; TRBD1 is a possible D gene (6 bases). V was cut by 10 bases and J by 6 bases, with 21 bases left in between. Germline CDR1 reads ENHRY; CDR2 reads SYGVKD. The CDR3 contains 14 residues. CDR3 sequence reads: CATESGGAFDGYTF. The CDR3 nucleotides are TGTGCCACGGAGTCGGGGGGCGCTTTTGATGGCTACACCTTC.

The rearrangement uses TRBV6-1 and TRBJ2-7; no firm D call. V lost 6 bases, J lost 0 bases, and 9 bases lay in between. Germline CDR1 and CDR2: MNHNS and SASEGT. CDR3 length: 13 residues. In DNA, the CDR3 is TGTGCCAGCAGAAGGGTAGACTCCTACGAGCAGTACTTC. Residues: CASRRVDSYEQYF.

The chain joins TRBV7-2 to TRBJ2-1; D is undetermined. V was clipped by 3 bases and J by 4 bases, with 7 bases between them. Germline V lookup: CDR1 SGHTA, CDR2 FQGNSA. CDR3 length equals 13 residues. CDR3 region: CASSFSVYNEQFF. The CDR3 nucleotides are TGTGCCAGCAGCTTTTCGGTTTACAATGAGCAGTTCTTC.

J is TRBJ1-1 and V is TRBV7-8; 10 bases match TRBD1. The germline CDR1 and CDR2 sequences are SGHVS and FQNEAQ. This CDR3 is built from 14 residues. V shed 4 bases, J shed 3 bases, and the junction held 2 bases outside the gene matches. The CDR3 here is CASSSTGGDTEAFF. The CDR3 DNA sequence: TGTGCCAGCAGCTCGACAGGGGGCGACACTGAAGCTTTCTTT.

This clonotype has a handful of counts. The V call is TRBV6-4, the J call TRBJ1-5; D remains unclear. Germline CDR1 MRHNA, CDR2 SNTAGT. The V and J ends lost 4 bases and 3 bases respectively, with 13 bases between them. The length of the CDR3 is 15 residues. Written as DNA, the CDR3 is TGTGCCAGCAGTGCTGTATCGGGCCCCAATCAGCCCCAGCATTTT. Amino acids: CASSAVSGPNQPQHF.

There are a few counts of this clonotype. The CDR3 nucleotides are TGTGCCAGCCCTTTGATAGATACGCAGTATTTT. It encodes CASPLIDTQYF. V and J are TRBV7-8 and TRBJ2-3; no definite D call. This CDR3 is built from 11 residues. V was clipped by 8 bases and J by 5 bases, with 8 bases between them. Germline-derived CDR1 and CDR2 are SGHVS and FQNEAQ.

The V gene is TRBV15, the J gene TRBJ2-3, with 9 bases lining up with TRBD2. CDR3 size: 16 residues. J lost 4 bases, V lost 0 bases, and 5 bases had no gene match. CDR1 and CDR2 from the germline V gene are LNHNV and YYDKDF (reference sequence). CDR3 in amino acids: CATSRDGRGGADTQYF. In nucleotides, the CDR3 is TGTGCCACCAGCAGAGATGGGCGGGGGGGGGCAGATACGCAGTATTTT.

This clonotype was detected only a few times. The V and J genes are TRBV20-1 and TRBJ2-7; 11 bases map to TRBD2. CDR1 is DFQATT and CDR2 is SNEGSKA in the germline V gene (reference sequence). The trim removed 6 bases at V and 5 bases at J, leaving 9 bases unmatched. The CDR3 has 14 amino acids. The CDR3 reads CSATGLAGIDEQYF. The CDR3 DNA reads TGCAGTGCCACTGGACTAGCGGGTATTGACGAGCAGTACTTC.

The chain employs TRBV6-2 or TRBV6-3 and TRBJ2-1; 10 bases are a match to TRBD2. CDR1 and CDR2 from the germline V gene are MNHEY and SVGEGT. The CDR3 has 18 residues. With 2 bases clipped from V and 0 bases from J, the junction kept 7 bases outside the gene matches. CDR3: CASSYHPTSGPSYNEQFF. The DNA of the CDR3 is TGTGCCAGCAGTTACCATCCGACTAGCGGGCCCTCCTACAATGAGCAGTTCTTC.

The rearrangement links TRBV30 to TRBJ2-7, with a weak D call TRBD1 (6 bases). This CDR3 has 12 amino acids. Between the trimmed V and J ends, which lost 0 bases and 3 bases, there was a span of 6 bases. CDR1 and CDR2 from the germline V gene are GTSNPN and SVGIG (reference sequence). The CDR3 DNA sequence: TGTGCCTGGAGTGTACAGGGCTACGAGCAGTACTTC. This translates into CAWSVQGYEQYF.

There are a few counts of this clonotype. This chain uses TRBV7-8 with TRBJ2-5; a possible D gene is TRBD2 (6 bases). This CDR3 is built from 15 residues. Germline CDR1 SGHVS, CDR2 FQNEAQ. Trimming took 5 bases from V and 5 from J, leaving 18 bases between them. The CDR3 DNA reads as TGTGCCAGCAGCCCCACTCGCGGGGATAGGGAGACCCAGTACTTC. Protein: CASSPTRGDRETQYF.

This clonotype occurred a few times. The chain links TRBV19 to TRBJ2-7; weak D call: TRBD2 (7 bases). Per the germline V gene, CDR1 is LNHDA and CDR2 is SQIVND (reference sequence). This CDR3 region has 15 residues. With 6 bases removed from V and 0 bases from J, the gap between germline ends came to 15 bases. This chain's CDR3 is CASRVREGVSYEQYF. The CDR3 DNA is TGTGCCAGTAGAGTCAGGGAGGGGGTCTCCTACGAGCAGTACTTC.

The chain is built from TRBV12-3 or TRBV12-4 and TRBJ1-2, with D perhaps matching TRBD1 (6 bases). Trimming cost V 6 bases and J 3 bases, with 17 bases left between them. The CDR3 sequence is 15 residues long. CDR3 region: CASSSTGQPDYGYTF. CDR3 in DNA: TGTGCCAGCAGCTCGACAGGACAGCCTGACTATGGCTACACCTTC.

This clonotype was observed a few times. V and J are TRBV20-1 and TRBJ1-4; the D is unclear. The CDR3 length is 18 residues. V lost 0 bases to trimming and J lost 8 bases, with 25 bases between them. Germline loops: CDR1 DFQATT, CDR2 SNEGSKA (reference sequence). The CDR3 DNA reads TGCAGTGCTAGAGATCGAGCCAGATACGTCCCCACGGGCGAAAAACTGTTTTTT. This translates into CSARDRARYVPTGEKLFF.

The genes are TRBV10-1 and TRBJ1-1, with a tentative D call TRBD1 (6 bases). The CDR3 runs to 18 residues. The germline V gene has CDR1 WNHNN and CDR2 SYGVQD (reference sequence). Trimming cost V 2 bases and J 5 bases, with 24 bases left between them. The CDR3 reads CASSEPPSLGQGRTEAFF. The CDR3 nucleotides are TGCGCCAGCAGTGAGCCCCCTTCTCTTGGGCAGGGGAGGACTGAAGCTTTCTTT.

In this sample, this clonotype turned up a few times. The V call is TRBV6-2 or TRBV6-3, the J call TRBJ1-5, with D maybe TRBD1 (6 bases). The V end lost 6 bases, the J end lost 2 bases, and 11 bases lay between the germline ends. This CDR3 contains 14 residues. Germline values: CDR1 MNHEY, CDR2 SVGEGT. The CDR3 region has the DNA TGTGCCAGCAGCCCAGCAGGGGGCAATCAGCCCCAGCATTTT. It specifies CASSPAGGNQPQHF.

This clonotype was observed a handful of times. The chain employs TRBV7-3 and TRBJ2-3; 12 bases align to TRBD1. The CDR3 spans 15 residues. Trimming removed 5 bases from V and 2 bases from J; junction bases left unmatched: 2. The germline gives CDR1 SGHTA, CDR2 FQGTGA. The CDR3 is CASSVGQGATDTQYF. As DNA, the CDR3 is TGTGCCAGCAGCGTGGGACAGGGGGCCACAGATACGCAGTATTTT.

V gene TRBV12-3 or TRBV12-4 combines with J gene TRBJ2-7; D perhaps matches TRBD1 (5 bases). V lost 1 base to trimming and J lost 3 bases, with 16 bases between them. This CDR3 region has 16 residues. The CDR3 DNA sequence: TGTGCCAGCAGTTTAGTCGACGGACAAGAGAACTACGAGCAGTACTTC. Translation: CASSLVDGQENYEQYF.

The V gene is TRBV15, the J gene TRBJ2-2; D possibly corresponds to TRBD1 (6 bases). The germline gives CDR1 LNHNV, CDR2 YYDKDF (reference sequence). V was cut by 1 base and J by 2 bases, with 11 bases left in between. The CDR3 contains 16 residues. The CDR3 sequence: CATSRVTTGNTGELFF. The CDR3 DNA reads TGTGCCACCAGCAGAGTAACGACAGGAAACACCGGGGAGCTGTTTTTT.

The chain is built from TRBV6-2 or TRBV6-3 and TRBJ1-5; D possibly corresponds to TRBD1 (6 bases). The germline gives CDR1 MNHEY, CDR2 SVGEGT. The CDR3 loop spans 17 amino acids. With 2 bases removed from V and 0 bases from J, the gap between germline ends came to 14 bases. CDR3 protein: CASSYTRTDDSNQPQHF. The CDR3 bases are TGTGCCAGCAGTTACACCCGGACAGACGATAGCAATCAGCCCCAGCATTTT.

This clonotype has more than one count but fewer than ten. The gene calls are TRBV7-9 and TRBJ2-7; D uncertain. The V and J ends lost 0 bases and 7 bases respectively, with 13 bases between them. The germline V gene has CDR1 SEHNR and CDR2 FQNEAQ (reference sequence). This CDR3 is 14 amino acids long. CDR3 protein: CASSLAGPRVEQYF. CDR3 nucleotide sequence: TGTGCCAGCAGCTTAGCCGGACCCCGTGTGGAGCAGTACTTC.

The chain joins TRBV12-3 or TRBV12-4 to TRBJ1-5; a possible D gene is TRBD1 (6 bases). This CDR3 region has 14 residues. V was cut by 6 bases and J by 3 bases, with 12 bases left in between. DNA for the CDR3: TGTGCCAGCAGCTTTACAGGGAACAATCAGCCCCAGCATTTT. This translates into CASSFTGNNQPQHF.

The chain carries TRBV7-2 and TRBJ1-3; D gene ambiguous. The CDR3 length is 15 residues. Germline values: CDR1 SGHTA, CDR2 FQGNSA. Trimming cost V 3 bases and J 0 bases, with 9 bases left between them. The CDR3 coding sequence is TGTGCCAGCAGCTTCAACCGGGACTCTGGAAACACCATATATTTT. Protein sequence: CASSFNRDSGNTIYF. Using reference TRBV7-2 and TRBJ1-3 for the parts outside the CDR3, the full variable domain is GAGVSQSPSNKVTEKGKDVELRCDPISGHTALYWYRQSLGQGLEFLIYFQGNSAPDKSGLPSDRFSAERTGGSVSTLTIQRTQQEDSAVYLCASSFNRDSGNTIYFGEGSWLTVV.

This clonotype turned up a few times. CDR3: CASSRGSGANVLTF. CDR3 nucleotides: TGTGCCAGCAGTCGGGGTTCTGGGGCCAACGTCCTGACTTTC. This chain uses TRBV6-1 with TRBJ2-6; D possibly corresponds to TRBD2 (5 bases). Germline CDR1 reads MNHNS; CDR2 reads SASEGT. The CDR3 is 14 residues long. The germline V and J ends were trimmed by 5 bases and 1 base, with 6 bases remaining between them.

A few counts support this clonotype. The rearrangement uses TRBV28 and TRBJ1-5, with D possibly matching TRBD1 (6 bases). The length of the CDR3 is 15 residues. The germline CDR1 and CDR2 sequences are MDHEN and SYDVKM. Trimming took off 3 bases at V and 4 bases at J, with 13 bases between the two ends. The CDR3 spells CASSFTGFSNQPQHF. The CDR3 bases are TGTGCCAGCAGTTTCACAGGGTTCTCGAATCAGCCCCAGCATTTT.

The rearrangement links TRBV10-3 to TRBJ1-1; TRBD1 might be the D (5 bases). The CDR3 length is 15 residues. The V end lost 10 bases, the J end lost 1 base, and 19 bases lay between the germline ends. CDR1 and CDR2 from the germline V gene are ENHRY and SYGVKD. CDR3 amino acids: CATGNSGRANTEAFF. CDR3 nucleotides: TGTGCCACAGGGAACTCGGGACGGGCGAACACTGAAGCTTTCTTT.

This sequence joins TRBV5-1 and TRBJ2-7; 7 bases align to TRBD2. Germline V gene lookup returns CDR1 SGHRS and CDR2 YFSETQ. The CDR3 loop spans 15 amino acids. With 0 bases clipped from V and 0 bases from J, the junction kept 3 bases outside the gene matches. The CDR3 nucleotides are TGCGCCAGCAGCTTGGTGCGGGAGACCTCCTACGAGCAGTACTTC. Protein sequence: CASSLVRETSYEQYF.

The rearrangement links TRBV12-3 or TRBV12-4 to TRBJ2-1; weak D call: TRBD1 (7 bases). CDR3 length equals 13 residues. Deletions cut 1 base from V and 15 bases from J, with 16 bases between. The CDR3 protein is CASSLGPQGGRFF. The CDR3 DNA follows: TGTGCCAGCAGTTTAGGCCCTCAGGGGGGACGGTTCTTC.

The chain has TRBV2 and TRBJ1-1, with D maybe TRBD1 (6 bases). CDR3 length: 17 residues. Germline V gene sequence: CDR1 SNHLY, CDR2 FYNNEI. The V gene lost 5 bases and the J gene lost 1 base, with 20 bases spanning the gap. The CDR3 here is CASSLRDTSFTNTEAFF. The DNA for the CDR3 is TGTGCCAGCAGTCTAAGGGACACTTCTTTCACGAACACTGAAGCTTTCTTT.

The CDR3 here is CASNGGVNTEAFF. The CDR3 DNA is TGTGCCAGCAACGGGGGGGTGAACACTGAAGCTTTCTTT. The J gene is TRBJ1-1, the V gene TRBV12-3 or TRBV12-4, with D possibly matching TRBD1 (5 bases). CDR3 size: 13 residues. Trimming stripped 7 bases from V and 0 bases from J, with 9 bases between.

A few counts support this clonotype. The rearrangement links TRBV12-3 or TRBV12-4 to TRBJ2-1; 9 bases line up with TRBD2. The CDR3 loop spans 16 amino acids. The V gene end was trimmed by 7 bases and the J gene end by 5 bases; junction bases not matched to a gene: 12. The CDR3 DNA follows: TGTGCCAGCACCCCACTGGGCGGGGGGGTGAACAATGAGCAGTTCTTC. Translation: CASTPLGGGVNNEQFF.

This clonotype was seen a handful of times. The rearrangement links TRBV19 to TRBJ1-1; 7 bases line up with TRBD1. CDR1 is LNHDA and CDR2 is SQIVND in the germline V gene (reference sequence). V gave up 5 bases and J gave up 3 bases; unmatched junction bases: 12. CDR3 length equals 16 residues. CDR3 nucleotide sequence: TGTGCCAGTAGTTTACAGACAGGGATAGGGGACACTGAAGCTTTCTTT. Protein: CASSLQTGIGDTEAFF.